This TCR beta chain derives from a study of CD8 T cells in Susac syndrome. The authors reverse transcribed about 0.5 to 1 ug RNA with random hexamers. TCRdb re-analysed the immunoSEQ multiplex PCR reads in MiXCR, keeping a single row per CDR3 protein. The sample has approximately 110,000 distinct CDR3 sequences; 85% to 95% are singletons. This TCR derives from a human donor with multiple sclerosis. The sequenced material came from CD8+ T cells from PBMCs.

As DNA, the CDR3 is TGCAGCGTTGAAGACCCCCCCGTGGCGGGGTTCCACAATGAGCAGTTCTTC. Amino acids: CSVEDPPVAGFHNEQFF. This chain links TRBV29-1 with TRBJ2-1; a weak D match, TRBD2 (6 bases). This CDR3 comprises 17 residues. V was clipped by 0 bases and J by 5 bases, with 20 bases between them. CDR1 is SQVTM, CDR2 ANQGSEA, per germline.